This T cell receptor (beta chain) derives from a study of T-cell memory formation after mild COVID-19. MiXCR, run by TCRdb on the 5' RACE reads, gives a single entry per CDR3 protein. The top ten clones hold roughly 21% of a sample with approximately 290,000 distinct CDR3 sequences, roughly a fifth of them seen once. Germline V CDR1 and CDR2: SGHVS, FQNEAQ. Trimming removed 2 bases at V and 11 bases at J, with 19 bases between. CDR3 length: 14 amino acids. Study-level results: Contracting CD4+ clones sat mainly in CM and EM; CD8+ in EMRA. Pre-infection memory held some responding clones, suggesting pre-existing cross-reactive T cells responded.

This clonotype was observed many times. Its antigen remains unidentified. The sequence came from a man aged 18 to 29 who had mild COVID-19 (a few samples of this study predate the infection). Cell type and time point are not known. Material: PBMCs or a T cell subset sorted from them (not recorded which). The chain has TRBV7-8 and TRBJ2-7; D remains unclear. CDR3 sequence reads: CASSLSDQLSPEYF. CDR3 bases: TGTGCCAGCAGCTTATCGGACCAGTTATCACCCGAGTACTTC.